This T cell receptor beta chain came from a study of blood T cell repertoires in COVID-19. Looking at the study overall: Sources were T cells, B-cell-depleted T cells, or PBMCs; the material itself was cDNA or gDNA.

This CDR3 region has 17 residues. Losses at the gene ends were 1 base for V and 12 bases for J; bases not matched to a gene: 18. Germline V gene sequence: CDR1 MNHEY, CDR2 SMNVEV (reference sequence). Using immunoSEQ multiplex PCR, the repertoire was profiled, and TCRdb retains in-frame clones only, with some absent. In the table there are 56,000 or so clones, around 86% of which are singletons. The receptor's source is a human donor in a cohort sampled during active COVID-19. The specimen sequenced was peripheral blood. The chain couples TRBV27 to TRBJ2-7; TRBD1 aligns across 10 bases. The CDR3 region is CASSLLAVADRGLVRYF. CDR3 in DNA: TGTGCCAGCAGTTTATTAGCAGTCGCGGACAGGGGGTTAGTTCGGTACTTC.